These T cell receptor beta chains were read from a single sample in a study of blood T cells in healthy people across ages. One entry per CDR3 protein results from TCRdb running MiXCR on the 5' RACE reads. The sample contains under 700,000 distinct CDR3 sequences, more than 20% of which appear only once. These data were also filed under a second study, of T cells of mothers and their children.

The sample comprised blood. These receptors all come from a boy under 18 in good health. CDR3s include the opening cysteine and the closing phenylalanine or tryptophan. The D gene is left open where the match is weak. The size entry is marked missing in some rows and otherwise reads once, few, many or a size class.

V gene,J gene,clone size,D gene,CDR3 protein,CDR3 DNA
TRBV9,TRBJ1-2,few,NA,CASSVDGTAYGYTF,TGTGCCAGCAGCGTAGATGGGACGGCATATGGCTACACCTTC
TRBV7-4,TRBJ1-5,NA,NA,CASSLEARGNQPQHF,TGTGCCAGCAGCTTAGAGGCTCGAGGAAATCAGCCCCAGCATTTT
TRBV5-6,TRBJ1-1,NA,NA,CASSLVGSSMNTEAFF,TGTGCCAGCAGCTTGGTGGGCAGCTCGATGAACACTGAAGCTTTCTTT
TRBV2,TRBJ1-4,NA,NA,CASFSGFGEKLFF,TGTGCCAGCTTCTCAGGGTTTGGTGAAAAACTGTTTTTT
TRBV6-6,TRBJ2-5,NA,NA,CASSSRGRCF,TGTGCCAGCAGTTCCCGGGGTAGATGCTTC
TRBV29-1,TRBJ2-1,few,TRBD2,CSVAGLAGHEQFF,TGCAGCGTTGCCGGACTAGCGGGACATGAGCAGTTCTTC
TRBV7-9,TRBJ1-4,NA,TRBD1,CASSSTGGPYWENEKLFF,TGTGCCAGCAGCTCCACAGGGGGCCCCTATTGGGAGAATGAAAAACTGTTTTTT
TRBV6-6,TRBJ2-5,few,TRBD2,CASRLTGSGGQETQYF,TGTGCCAGCAGACTTACAGGAAGCGGGGGGCAAGAGACCCAGTACTTC
TRBV28,TRBJ2-7,many,NA,CASSPQYEQYF,TGTGCCAGCAGTCCACAATACGAGCAGTACTTC
TRBV20-1,TRBJ1-6,NA,TRBD1,CSARDFGDRARGYYNSPLHF,TGCAGTGCTAGAGATTTCGGCGACAGGGCAAGAGGTTACTATAATTCACCCCTCCACTTT
TRBV6-2/TRBV6-3,TRBJ1-2,few,NA,CASSPSSNYGYTF,TGTGCCAGCAGCCCGAGTTCTAACTATGGCTACACCTTC
TRBV7-3,TRBJ1-1,NA,TRBD1,CASSEQGYTEAFF,TGTGCCAGCAGCGAACAGGGGTACACTGAAGCTTTCTTT
TRBV20-1,TRBJ2-5,few,NA,CSARNLARETQYF,TGCAGTGCTAGAAACCTCGCGCGAGAGACCCAGTACTTC
TRBV19,TRBJ1-1,NA,NA,CASSRKSGPPEMNTEAFF,TGTGCCAGTAGTCGAAAATCGGGGCCTCCCGAAATGAACACTGAAGCTTTCTTT
TRBV27,TRBJ1-6,NA,TRBD1,CASSFLQGNSSLHF,TGTGCCAGCAGTTTCCTACAGGGGAATTCATCCCTCCACTTT